This T cell receptor (beta chain) was captured by sequencing in a study of T cell responses to AZD1222 COVID-19 vaccine. V was clipped by 9 bases and J by 2 bases; unmatched bases: 2. The length of the CDR3 is 12 residues. Germline V lookup: CDR1 KGHDR, CDR2 SFDVKD. Method: immunoSEQ multiplex PCR; TCRdb's copy keeps in-frame clones and lacks some. The sample records 90,000 to 130,000 clones, about 90% being singletons. The V gene is TRBV24-1, the J gene TRBJ2-5; 7 nucleotides agree with TRBD2. Here the sequenced sample was peripheral blood, taken on day 0 of AZD1222 vaccination. The clonotype comes from an adult in good health. CDR3 in amino acids: CATGGEQETQYF. Written as DNA, the CDR3 is TGTGCCACCGGGGGGGAGCAAGAGACCCAGTACTTC.